This T cell receptor beta chain was captured in a study of OX40 agonist ivuxolimab in advanced cancers. V was trimmed by 0 bases and J by 1 base, leaving 3 bases between them. Germline values: CDR1 SGHRS, CDR2 YFSETQ. This CDR3 contains 13 residues. Clones were sequenced by immunoSEQ multiplex PCR, and TCRdb holds only the in-frame ones, with some missing. The repertoire holds tens of thousands of clones, with more than 80% as singletons. This TCR came from an adult with an advanced solid tumor such as melanoma, head and neck, liver or kidney cancer. The chain recombines TRBV5-1 with TRBJ2-3; D is unresolved. This material consisted of CD4+ or CD8+ T cells sorted from blood, taken in a trial of the OX40 agonist ivuxolimab. The CDR3 loop is CASSLDGTDTQYF. The CDR3 DNA follows: TGCGCCAGCAGCTTGGACGGCACAGATACGCAGTATTTT. The whole variable domain, filled in from reference TRBV5-1 and TRBJ2-3, reads KAGVTQTPRYLIKTRGQQVTLSCSPISGHRSVSWYQQTPGQGLQFLFEYFSETQRNKGNFPGRFSGRQFSNSRSEMNVSTLELGDSALYLCASSLDGTDTQYFGPGTRLTVL.